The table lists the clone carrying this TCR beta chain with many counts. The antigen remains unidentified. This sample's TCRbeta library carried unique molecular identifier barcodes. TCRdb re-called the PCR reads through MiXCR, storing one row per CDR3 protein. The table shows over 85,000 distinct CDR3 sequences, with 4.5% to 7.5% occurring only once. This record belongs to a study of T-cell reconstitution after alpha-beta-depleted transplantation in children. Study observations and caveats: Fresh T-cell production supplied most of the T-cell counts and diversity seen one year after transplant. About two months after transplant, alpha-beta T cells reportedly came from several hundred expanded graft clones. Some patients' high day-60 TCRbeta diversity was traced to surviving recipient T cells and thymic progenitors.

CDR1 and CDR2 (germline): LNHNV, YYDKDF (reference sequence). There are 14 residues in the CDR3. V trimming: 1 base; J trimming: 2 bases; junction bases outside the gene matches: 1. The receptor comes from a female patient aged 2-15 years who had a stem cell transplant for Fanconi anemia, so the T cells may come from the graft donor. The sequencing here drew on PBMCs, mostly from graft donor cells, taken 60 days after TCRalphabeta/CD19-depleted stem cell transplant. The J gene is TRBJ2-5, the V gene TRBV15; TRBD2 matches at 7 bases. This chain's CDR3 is CATSRGGGQETQYF. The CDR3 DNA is TGTGCCACCAGCAGAGGGGGGGGTCAAGAGACCCAGTACTTC. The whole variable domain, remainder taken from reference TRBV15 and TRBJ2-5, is DAMVIQNPRYQVTQFGKPVTLSCSQTLNHNVMYWYQQKSSQAPKLLFHYYDKDFNNEADTPDNFQSRRPNTSFCFLDIRSPGLGDTAMYLCATSRGGGQETQYFGPGTRLLVL.